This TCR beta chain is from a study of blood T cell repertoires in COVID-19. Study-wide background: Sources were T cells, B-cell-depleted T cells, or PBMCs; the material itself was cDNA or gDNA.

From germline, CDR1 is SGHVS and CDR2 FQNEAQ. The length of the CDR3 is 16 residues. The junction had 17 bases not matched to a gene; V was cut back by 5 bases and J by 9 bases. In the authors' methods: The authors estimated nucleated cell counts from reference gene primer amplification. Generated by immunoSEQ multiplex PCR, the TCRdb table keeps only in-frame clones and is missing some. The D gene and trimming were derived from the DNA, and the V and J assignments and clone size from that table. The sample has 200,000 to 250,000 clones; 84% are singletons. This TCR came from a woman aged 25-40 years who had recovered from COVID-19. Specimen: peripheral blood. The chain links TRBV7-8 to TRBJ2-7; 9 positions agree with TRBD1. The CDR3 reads CASSTRLWDRAPGQYF. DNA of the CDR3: TGTGCCAGCAGCACACGATTATGGGACAGGGCCCCCGGGCAGTACTTC. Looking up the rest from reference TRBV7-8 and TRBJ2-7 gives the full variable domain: GAGVSQSPRYKVAKRGQDVALRCDPISGHVSLFWYQQALGQGPEFLTYFQNEAQLDKSGLPSDRFFAERPEGSVSTLKIQRTQQEDSAVYLCASSTRLWDRAPGQYFGPGTRLTVT.